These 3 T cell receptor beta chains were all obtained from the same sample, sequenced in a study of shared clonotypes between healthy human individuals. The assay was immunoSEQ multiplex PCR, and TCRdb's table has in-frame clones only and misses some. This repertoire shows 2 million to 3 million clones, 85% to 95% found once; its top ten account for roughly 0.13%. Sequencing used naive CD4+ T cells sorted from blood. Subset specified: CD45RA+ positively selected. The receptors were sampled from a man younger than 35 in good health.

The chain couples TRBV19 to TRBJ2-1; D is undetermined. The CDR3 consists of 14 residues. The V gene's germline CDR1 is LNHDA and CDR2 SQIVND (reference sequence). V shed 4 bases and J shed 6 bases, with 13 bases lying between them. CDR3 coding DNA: TGTGCCAGTAGTAAAAAGGTAATGGGCAATGAGCAGTTCTTC. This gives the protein CASSKKVMGNEQFF.

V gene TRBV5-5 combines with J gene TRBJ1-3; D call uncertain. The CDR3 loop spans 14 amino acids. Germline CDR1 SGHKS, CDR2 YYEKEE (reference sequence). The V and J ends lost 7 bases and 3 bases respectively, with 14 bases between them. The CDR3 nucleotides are TGTGCCAGCCACCGGGCATTAGGTGGAAACACCATATATTTT. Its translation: CASHRALGGNTIYF.

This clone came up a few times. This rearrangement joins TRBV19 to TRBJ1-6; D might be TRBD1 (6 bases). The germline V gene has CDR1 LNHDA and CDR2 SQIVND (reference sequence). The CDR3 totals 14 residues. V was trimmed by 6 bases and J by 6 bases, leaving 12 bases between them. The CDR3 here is CASSEQGLNSPLHF. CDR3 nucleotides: TGTGCCAGTAGCGAACAGGGCCTTAATTCACCCCTCCACTTT.